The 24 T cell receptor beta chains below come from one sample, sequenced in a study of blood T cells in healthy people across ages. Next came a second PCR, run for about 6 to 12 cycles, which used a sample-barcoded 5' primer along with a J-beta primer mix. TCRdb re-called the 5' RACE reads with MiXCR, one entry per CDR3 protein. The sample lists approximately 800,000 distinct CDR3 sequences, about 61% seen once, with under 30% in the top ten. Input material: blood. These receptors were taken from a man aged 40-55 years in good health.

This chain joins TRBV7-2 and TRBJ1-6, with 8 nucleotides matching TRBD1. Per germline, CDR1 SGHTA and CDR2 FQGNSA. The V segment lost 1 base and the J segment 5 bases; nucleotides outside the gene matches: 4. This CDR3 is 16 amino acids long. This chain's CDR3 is CASSLGTGWHNSPLHF. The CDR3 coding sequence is TGTGCCAGCAGCTTAGGGACAGGGTGGCATAATTCACCCCTCCACTTT.

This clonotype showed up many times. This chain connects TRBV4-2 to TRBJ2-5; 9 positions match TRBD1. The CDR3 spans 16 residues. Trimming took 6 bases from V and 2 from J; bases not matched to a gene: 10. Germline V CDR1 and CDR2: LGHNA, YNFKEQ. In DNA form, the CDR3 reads TGTGCCAGCAGGCCGCTGGGGACAGGGCAACAAGAGACCCAGTACTTC. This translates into CASRPLGTGQQETQYF.

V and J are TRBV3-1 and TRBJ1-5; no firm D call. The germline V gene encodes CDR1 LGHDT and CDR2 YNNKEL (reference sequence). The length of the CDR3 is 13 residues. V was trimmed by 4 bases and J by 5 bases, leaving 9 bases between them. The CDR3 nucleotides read TGTGCCAGCAGCCGAAGTATAGATCAGCCCCAGCATTTT. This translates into CASSRSIDQPQHF.

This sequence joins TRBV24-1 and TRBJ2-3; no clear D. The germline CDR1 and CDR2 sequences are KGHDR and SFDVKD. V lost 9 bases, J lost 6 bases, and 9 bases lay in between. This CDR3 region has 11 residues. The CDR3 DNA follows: TGTGCCACCGGACGAGAGGATACGCAGTATTTT. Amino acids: CATGREDTQYF.

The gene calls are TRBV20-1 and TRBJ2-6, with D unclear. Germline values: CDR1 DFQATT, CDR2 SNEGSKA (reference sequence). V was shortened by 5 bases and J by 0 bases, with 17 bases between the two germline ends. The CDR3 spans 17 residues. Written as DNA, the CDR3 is TGCAGTGCTCCCTTGGCCGCTACCAGCTCTGGGGCCAACGTCCTGACTTTC. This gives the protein CSAPLAATSSGANVLTF.

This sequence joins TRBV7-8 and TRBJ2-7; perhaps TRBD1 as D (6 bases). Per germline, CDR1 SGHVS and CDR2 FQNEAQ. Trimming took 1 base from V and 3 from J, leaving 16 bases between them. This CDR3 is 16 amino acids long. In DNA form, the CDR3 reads TGTGCCAGCAGCTTAGATCGGCCAGGGGTTAGCTACGAGCAGTACTTC. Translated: CASSLDRPGVSYEQYF. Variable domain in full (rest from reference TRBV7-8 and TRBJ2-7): GAGVSQSPRYKVAKRGQDVALRCDPISGHVSLFWYQQALGQGPEFLTYFQNEAQLDKSGLPSDRFFAERPEGSVSTLKIQRTQQEDSAVYLCASSLDRPGVSYEQYFGPGTRLTVT.

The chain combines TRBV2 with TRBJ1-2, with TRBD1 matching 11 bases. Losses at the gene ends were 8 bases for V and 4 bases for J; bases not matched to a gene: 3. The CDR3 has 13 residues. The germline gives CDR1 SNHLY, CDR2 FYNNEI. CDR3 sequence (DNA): TGTGCCAGCGGACAGGGGGCTCTCTATGGCTACACCTTC. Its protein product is CASGQGALYGYTF.

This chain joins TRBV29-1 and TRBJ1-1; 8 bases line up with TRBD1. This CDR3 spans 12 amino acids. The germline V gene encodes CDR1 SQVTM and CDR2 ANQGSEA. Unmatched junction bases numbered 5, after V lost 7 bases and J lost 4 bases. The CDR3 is CSAGQGGTEAFF. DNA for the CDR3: TGCAGCGCCGGACAGGGAGGCACTGAAGCTTTCTTT.

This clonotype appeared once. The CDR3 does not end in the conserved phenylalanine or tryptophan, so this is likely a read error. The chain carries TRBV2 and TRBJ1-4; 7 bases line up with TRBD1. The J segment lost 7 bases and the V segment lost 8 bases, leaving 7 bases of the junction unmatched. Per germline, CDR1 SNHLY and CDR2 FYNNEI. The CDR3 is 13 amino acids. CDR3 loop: CASPRGAGEKLFL. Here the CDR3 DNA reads TGTGCCAGCCCCAGGGGGGCTGGTGAAAAACTGTTTTTA.

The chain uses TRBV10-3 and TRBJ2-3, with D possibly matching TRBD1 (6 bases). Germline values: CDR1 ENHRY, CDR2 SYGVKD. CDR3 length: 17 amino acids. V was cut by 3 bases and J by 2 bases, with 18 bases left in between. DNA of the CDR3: TGTGCCATCAGTGACCCCAAGGCAGGGGCCTACACAGATACGCAGTATTTT. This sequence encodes CAISDPKAGAYTDTQYF.

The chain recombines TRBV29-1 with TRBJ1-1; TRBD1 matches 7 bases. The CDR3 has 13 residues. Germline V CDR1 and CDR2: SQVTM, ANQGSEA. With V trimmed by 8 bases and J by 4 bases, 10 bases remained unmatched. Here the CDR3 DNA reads TGCAGCTCCTACAGGGGATCAGGCACTGAAGCTTTCTTT. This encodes CSSYRGSGTEAFF. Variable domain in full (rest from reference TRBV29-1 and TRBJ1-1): SAVISQKPSRDICQRGTSLTIQCQVDSQVTMMFWYRQQPGQSLTLIATANQGSEATYESGFVIDKFPISRPNLTFSTLTVSNMSPEDSSIYLCSSYRGSGTEAFFGQGTRLTVV.

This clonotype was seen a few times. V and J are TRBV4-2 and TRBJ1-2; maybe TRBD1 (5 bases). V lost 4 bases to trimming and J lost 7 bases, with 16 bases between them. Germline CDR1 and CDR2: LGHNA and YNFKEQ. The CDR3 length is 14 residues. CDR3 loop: CASSPGGGESGYTF. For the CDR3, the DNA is TGTGCCAGCAGCCCCGGTGGGGGGGAGTCTGGCTACACCTTC.

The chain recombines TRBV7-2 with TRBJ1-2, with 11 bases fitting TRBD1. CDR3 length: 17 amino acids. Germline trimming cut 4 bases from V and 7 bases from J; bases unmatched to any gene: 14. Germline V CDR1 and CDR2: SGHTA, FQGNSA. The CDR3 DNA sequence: TGTGCCAGCAGCTCTAGCTGGGGGACAGGGGGACACTGTGGCTACACCTTC. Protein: CASSSSWGTGGHCGYTF.

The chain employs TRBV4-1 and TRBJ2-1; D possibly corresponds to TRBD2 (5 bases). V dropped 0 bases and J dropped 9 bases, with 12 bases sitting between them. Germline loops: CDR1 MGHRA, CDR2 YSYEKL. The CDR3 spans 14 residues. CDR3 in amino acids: CASSQETVEGEQFF. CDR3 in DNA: TGCGCCAGCAGCCAAGAAACGGTTGAGGGTGAGCAGTTCTTC.

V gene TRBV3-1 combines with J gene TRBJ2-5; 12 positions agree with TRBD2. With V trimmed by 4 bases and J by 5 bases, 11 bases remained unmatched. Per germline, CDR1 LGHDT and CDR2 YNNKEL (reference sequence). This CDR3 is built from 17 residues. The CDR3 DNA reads TGTGCCAGCAGCCCCCACCCGACTAGCGGGAGAAAGGAGACCCAGTACTTC. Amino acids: CASSPHPTSGRKETQYF.

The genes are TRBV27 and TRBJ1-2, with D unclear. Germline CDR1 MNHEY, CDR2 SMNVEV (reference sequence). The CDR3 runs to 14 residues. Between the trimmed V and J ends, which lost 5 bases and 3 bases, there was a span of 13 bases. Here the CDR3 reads CASSAIAGYYGYTF. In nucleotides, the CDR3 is TGTGCCAGCAGTGCCATCGCCGGGTACTATGGCTACACCTTC.

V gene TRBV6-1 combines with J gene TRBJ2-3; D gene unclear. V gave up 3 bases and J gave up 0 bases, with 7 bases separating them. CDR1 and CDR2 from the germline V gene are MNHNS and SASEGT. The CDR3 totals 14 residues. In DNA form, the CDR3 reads TGTGCCAGCAGTGATGAGACTAGCACAGATACGCAGTATTTT. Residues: CASSDETSTDTQYF.

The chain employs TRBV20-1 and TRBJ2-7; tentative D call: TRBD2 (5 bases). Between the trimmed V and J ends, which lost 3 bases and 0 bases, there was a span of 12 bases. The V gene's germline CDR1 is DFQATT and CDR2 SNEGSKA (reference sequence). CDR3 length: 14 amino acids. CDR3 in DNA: TGCAGTGCTAGTGGTAGCGTCCCCTCCTACGAGCAGTACTTC. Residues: CSASGSVPSYEQYF.

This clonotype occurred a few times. The CDR3 DNA reads TGTGCCAGCGAGAGGGACCGCAAAAAATTATACGAGCAGTACTTC. Amino acid sequence: CASERDRKKLYEQYF. The chain couples TRBV21-1 to TRBJ2-7; the D segment call TRBD2 is taken from the table without a DNA check. TRBV21-1 is annotated as a pseudogene. CDR3 size: 15 residues.

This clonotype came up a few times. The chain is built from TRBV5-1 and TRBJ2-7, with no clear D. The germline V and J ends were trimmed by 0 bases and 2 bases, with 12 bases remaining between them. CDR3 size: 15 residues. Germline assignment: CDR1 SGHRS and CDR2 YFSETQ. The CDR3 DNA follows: TGCGCCAGCAGCTTGGAGGCAGCCGGCGCCTACGAGCAGTACTTC. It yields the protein CASSLEAAGAYEQYF.

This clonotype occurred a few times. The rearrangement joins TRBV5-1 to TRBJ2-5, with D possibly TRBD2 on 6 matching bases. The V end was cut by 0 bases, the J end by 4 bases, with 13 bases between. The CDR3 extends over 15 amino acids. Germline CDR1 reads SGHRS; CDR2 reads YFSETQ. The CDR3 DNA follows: TGCGCCAGCAGCTTGGTTACGACTAGTGGAGAGACCCAGTACTTC. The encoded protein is CASSLVTTSGETQYF.

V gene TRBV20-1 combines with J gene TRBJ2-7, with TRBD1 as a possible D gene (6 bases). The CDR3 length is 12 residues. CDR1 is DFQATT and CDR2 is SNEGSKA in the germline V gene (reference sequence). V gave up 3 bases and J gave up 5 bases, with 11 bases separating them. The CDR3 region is CSASSQGHEQYF. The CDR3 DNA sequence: TGCAGTGCTAGTAGCCAGGGGCACGAGCAGTACTTC.

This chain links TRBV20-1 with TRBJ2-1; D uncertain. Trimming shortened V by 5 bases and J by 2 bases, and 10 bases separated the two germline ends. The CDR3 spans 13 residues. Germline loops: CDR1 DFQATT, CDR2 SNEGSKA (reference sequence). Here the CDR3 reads CSAPRKTYNEQFF. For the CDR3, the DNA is TGCAGTGCTCCCCGAAAGACCTACAATGAGCAGTTCTTC.

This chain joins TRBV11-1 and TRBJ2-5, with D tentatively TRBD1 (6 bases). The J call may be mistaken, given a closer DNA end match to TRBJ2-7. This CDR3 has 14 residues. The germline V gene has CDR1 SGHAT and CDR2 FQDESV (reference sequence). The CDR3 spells CASSLDRAGYEQYF. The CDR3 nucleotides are TGTGCCAGCAGCTTAGACAGGGCGGGCTACGAGCAGTACTTC.